Given below is one TCR beta chain in context. Germline-derived CDR1 and CDR2 are SGDLS and YYNGEE. This CDR3 has 21 amino acids. Trimming took 1 base from V and 0 from J, leaving 27 bases between them. Sequencing used immunoSEQ multiplex PCR; TCRdb keeps in-frame clones, though not all of them. The table shows some 130,000 clones, with about 92% occurring only once. The sample belongs to a study of control samples from healthy donors and cancer patients. The chain links TRBV9 to TRBJ2-3; a possible D gene is TRBD2 (6 bases). The TCR was taken from a man over 45 with head and neck cancer. Specimen: PBMCs. In DNA, the CDR3 is TGTGCCAGCAGCGTATTGTCCCACCGGCGGGGTTTCGGGAGAAGCACAGATACGCAGTATTTT. It yields the protein CASSVLSHRRGFGRSTDTQYF.